A selection of T cell receptor beta chains follows, all from one sample in a study of CD8 T cells in ankylosing spondylitis. TCRdb redid the calling of the 5' RACE reads with MiXCR, one entry per CDR3 protein. The repertoire holds some 270,000 distinct CDR3 sequences, about 20% seen once, with around 33% in the top ten. The sample comprised blood, either unsorted or a sorted T cell fraction (not recorded which). The receptors were sampled from a male donor with ankylosing spondylitis or in good health (not recorded which). The CDR3 runs from the conserved cysteine through the conserved F or W. A D gene is named only where the DNA matches it firmly. Only some rows state a clone size, as once, few, many or a class for expanded clones.

d_call: .
j_call: TRBJ2-1
v_call: TRBV10-3
clone_size: .
cdr3_nt: TGTGCCATCAGGGTTACTTACAATGAGCAGTTCTTC
cdr3_aa: CAIRVTYNEQFF

d_call: .
j_call: TRBJ2-5
v_call: TRBV5-5
clone_size: .
cdr3_nt: TGTGCCAGCAGCTTGTATTGGCAGCAAGAGACCCAGTACTTC
cdr3_aa: CASSLYWQQETQYF

d_call: .
j_call: TRBJ2-1
v_call: TRBV15
clone_size: .
cdr3_nt: TGTGCCACCATCAGGTCAGGGTCAAATGAGCAGTTCTTC
cdr3_aa: CATIRSGSNEQFF

d_call: .
j_call: TRBJ2-1
v_call: TRBV3-1
clone_size: few
cdr3_nt: TGTGCCAGCAGCCTCGGCCCGAACTACAATGAGCAGTTCTTC
cdr3_aa: CASSLGPNYNEQFF

d_call: TRBD2
j_call: TRBJ2-3
v_call: TRBV27
clone_size: few
cdr3_nt: TGTGCCAGCAGACCCCGACTAGCGTACACAGATACGCAGTATTTT
cdr3_aa: CASRPRLAYTDTQYF

d_call: .
j_call: TRBJ2-7
v_call: TRBV15
clone_size: few
cdr3_nt: TGTGCCACCAGCAGAGACAGCTCCGGATCATACGAGCAGTACTTC
cdr3_aa: CATSRDSSGSYEQYF

d_call: .
j_call: TRBJ1-5
v_call: TRBV27
clone_size: .
cdr3_nt: TGTGCCAGCAGTTTAGGGATCAATCAGCCCCAGCATTTT
cdr3_aa: CASSLGINQPQHF

d_call: TRBD2
j_call: TRBJ2-5
v_call: TRBV12-3/TRBV12-4
clone_size: many
cdr3_nt: TGTGCCAGCAGGTCGGGACTAGGGGGAATAGAGACCCAGTACTTC
cdr3_aa: CASRSGLGGIETQYF

d_call: .
j_call: TRBJ2-2
v_call: TRBV7-6
clone_size: .
cdr3_nt: TGTGCCAGCAGCTTAACCCCCAGAACCGGGGAGCTGTTTTTT
cdr3_aa: CASSLTPRTGELFF

d_call: .
j_call: TRBJ1-5
v_call: TRBV6-2/TRBV6-3
clone_size: .
cdr3_nt: TGTGCCAGCAGTTACAGGGAGGGCAATCAGCCCCAGCATTTT
cdr3_aa: CASSYREGNQPQHF

d_call: .
j_call: TRBJ2-1
v_call: TRBV15
clone_size: few
cdr3_nt: TGTGCCACCAGCAGAGAAGCTAGCGAGTACAATGAGCAGTTCTTC
cdr3_aa: CATSREASEYNEQFF

d_call: .
j_call: TRBJ2-2
v_call: TRBV2
clone_size: few
cdr3_nt: TGTGCCAGCAGTGTCCCCTGGGAGCGTCCGAACACCGGGGAGCTGTTTTTT
cdr3_aa: CASSVPWERPNTGELFF

d_call: TRBD2
j_call: TRBJ2-7
v_call: TRBV27
clone_size: many
cdr3_nt: TGTGCCAGCAGTCCGGGACTAGGGTACGAGCAGTACTTC
cdr3_aa: CASSPGLGYEQYF

d_call: .
j_call: TRBJ2-7
v_call: TRBV5-1
clone_size: .
cdr3_nt: TGCGCCAGCAGCTCTGACACTGCCGTCGAGCAGTACTTC
cdr3_aa: CASSSDTAVEQYF

d_call: .
j_call: TRBJ2-1
v_call: TRBV7-9
clone_size: many
cdr3_nt: TGTGCCAGCAGCGCAGGCCCCAGGGGTCACAATGAGCAGTTCTTC
cdr3_aa: CASSAGPRGHNEQFF

d_call: .
j_call: TRBJ1-4
v_call: TRBV4-1
clone_size: few
cdr3_nt: TGCGCCAGCAGCCAAGAGGAAGAAAATGAAAAACTGTTTTTT
cdr3_aa: CASSQEEENEKLFF

d_call: .
j_call: TRBJ1-1
v_call: TRBV4-1
clone_size: .
cdr3_nt: TGCGCCAGCAGAGGGGCGGGGAACACTGAAGCTTTCTTT
cdr3_aa: CASRGAGNTEAFF

d_call: .
j_call: TRBJ1-1
v_call: TRBV6-5
clone_size: .
cdr3_nt: TGTGCCAGCAGTTACTCGAGGACGTTTGGGCTGGGCACTGAAGCTTTCTTT
cdr3_aa: CASSYSRTFGLGTEAFF

d_call: .
j_call: TRBJ2-7
v_call: TRBV18
clone_size: .
cdr3_nt: TGTGCCAGCTCACCCCAGGGGATAACCTACGAGCAGTACTTC
cdr3_aa: CASSPQGITYEQYF

d_call: .
j_call: TRBJ2-3
v_call: TRBV20-1
clone_size: many
cdr3_nt: TGCAGTGCTAGTCCCCCGACCACAGATACGCAGTATTTT
cdr3_aa: CSASPPTTDTQYF